The rows below give T cell receptor beta chains drawn from one sample of a study of blood T cell repertoires in COVID-19. Repertoires were generated with immunoSEQ multiplex PCR, while TCRdb's copy carries only in-frame clones and drops some. Of roughly 200,000 clones listed, approximately 80% are singletons. Input material: peripheral blood. The receptors shown here come from a woman aged 50 to 65 with active or convalescent COVID-19. Both conserved end residues are part of each CDR3. D genes are given only for firm matches. Where a row states a size, it is once, few, many or the class of an expanded clone; other rows omit it.

D	V	J	size	CDR3	DNA
-	TRBV21-1	TRBJ1-5	-	CASSKAHRELNQPQHF	TGTGCCAGCAGCAAAGCCCACAGGGAACTCAATCAGCCCCAGCATTTT
TRBD1	TRBV9	TRBJ2-7	few	CASSEAGTGVYEQYF	TGTGCCAGCAGCGAAGCCGGGACAGGGGTCTACGAGCAGTACTTC
TRBD1	TRBV19	TRBJ1-6	-	CASSIDLGDRGLYGNSPLHF	TGTGCCAGTAGTATAGATCTCGGGGACAGGGGTCTCTACGGGAATTCACCCCTCCACTTT
-	TRBV5-1	TRBJ2-1	-	CASSLGSGPYNEQFF	TGCGCCAGCAGCTTGGGAAGCGGACCATACAATGAGCAGTTCTTC
-	TRBV30	TRBJ1-1	-	CAWSGGLMRGAEAFF	TGTGCCTGGAGCGGAGGACTCATGAGAGGAGCTGAAGCTTTCTTT
TRBD1	TRBV14	TRBJ1-5	few	CASSQDLTGAYQPQHF	TGTGCCAGCAGCCAAGATCTGACAGGGGCCTATCAGCCCCAGCATTTT
-	TRBV5-4	TRBJ2-1	few	CASSPRLLNEQFF	TGTGCCAGCAGCCCGCGACTTCTCAATGAGCAGTTCTTC
-	TRBV7-9	TRBJ1-6	-	CASSLSDFRSPLHF	TGTGCCAGCAGCTTATCGGACTTTCGTTCACCCCTCCACTTT
-	TRBV7-2	TRBJ2-4	once	CASSLGQGGKNIQYF	TGTGCCAGCAGCTTAGGGCAGGGCGGCAAAAACATTCAGTACTTC
-	TRBV19	TRBJ1-5	-	CASSAYRDQPQHF	TGTGCCAGTAGTGCTTACAGGGATCAGCCCCAGCATTTT
TRBD1	TRBV19	TRBJ1-5	-	CASTGLLGTGFSNQPQHF	TGTGCCAGTACCGGCCTCCTCGGGACAGGGTTTAGCAATCAGCCCCAGCATTTT
-	TRBV6-2/TRBV6-3	TRBJ2-7	-	CASSYGSVRSYEQYF	TGTGCCAGCAGTTATGGGAGCGTCAGATCCTACGAGCAGTACTTC
TRBD2	TRBV6-2/TRBV6-3	TRBJ2-7	few	CASSYSPGLVAGTSYEQYF	TGTGCCAGCAGTTACTCCCCCGGACTCGTAGCGGGGACCTCCTACGAGCAGTACTTC
TRBD1	TRBV7-8	TRBJ1-1	-	CASSGRQGLNTEAFF	TGTGCCAGCAGCGGTCGACAGGGACTGAACACTGAAGCTTTCTTT
-	TRBV6-5	TRBJ2-7	-	CASSTPRESYEQYF	TGTGCCAGCAGTACGCCCAGGGAATCATACGAGCAGTACTTC
-	TRBV5-6	TRBJ1-1	-	CASSLTRGETEAFF	TGTGCCAGCAGCTTGACCAGGGGTGAAACTGAAGCTTTCTTT
-	TRBV19	TRBJ1-5	-	CASRDSPNQPQHF	TGTGCCAGTAGGGACAGCCCCAATCAGCCCCAGCATTTT
TRBD1	TRBV9	TRBJ2-3	-	CASSDRGVGTDTQYF	TGTGCCAGCAGCGACAGGGGGGTAGGGACAGATACGCAGTATTTT
TRBD2	TRBV6-5	TRBJ2-1	-	CASSYWTSGRIDEQFF	TGTGCCAGCAGTTACTGGACTAGCGGGAGAATCGATGAGCAGTTCTTC
TRBD2	TRBV2	TRBJ2-5	-	CASSDGTGTSGGSLPRGQYF	TGTGCCAGCAGTGATGGGACCGGGACTAGCGGGGGGTCCCTCCCCAGGGGCCAGTACTTC
-	TRBV7-6	TRBJ2-1	many	CASSLELGSEQFF	TGTGCCAGCAGCTTAGAACTAGGTTCTGAGCAGTTCTTC
-	TRBV3-1/TRBV3-2	TRBJ1-1	-	CASSFRTADTEAFF	TGTGCCAGCAGCTTTCGGACTGCGGACACTGAAGCTTTCTTT
TRBD1	TRBV20-1	TRBJ1-2	-	CSARGRGFYTF	TGCAGTGCTAGAGGCAGGGGGTTCTACACCTTC
-	TRBV9	TRBJ2-1	once	CASSVEAALYNEQFF	TGTGCCAGCAGCGTAGAAGCGGCATTATACAATGAGCAGTTCTTC
-	TRBV29-1	TRBJ1-4	-	CSVSAGGSHEKLFF	TGCAGCGTGAGTGCCGGGGGTAGTCATGAAAAACTGTTTTTT
TRBD1	TRBV27	TRBJ1-2	-	CASRRTGTGGSEGYTF	TGTGCCAGCAGGCGAACCGGGACAGGGGGTTCTGAGGGCTACACCTTC
TRBD2	TRBV29-1	TRBJ2-7	medium-sized	CSVAAGGYEQYF	TGCAGCGTTGCAGCGGGAGGTTACGAGCAGTACTTC
-	TRBV30	TRBJ1-1	-	CACQISGVTEAFF	TGTGCCTGTCAAATTTCAGGGGTTACTGAAGCTTTCTTT
-	TRBV19	TRBJ2-7	-	CASSIVWGHEQYF	TGTGCCAGTAGTATAGTTTGGGGCCACGAGCAGTACTTC
TRBD1	TRBV7-9	TRBJ2-2	-	CASSAGTGVVGELFF	TGTGCCAGCAGCGCCGGGACAGGGGTTGTCGGGGAGCTGTTTTTT
-	TRBV19	TRBJ2-7	-	CASSATGTSYLGEQYF	TGTGCCAGTAGTGCCACCGGGACATCTTATCTGGGTGAGCAGTACTTC
-	TRBV30	TRBJ2-5	-	CAWGLQETQYF	TGTGCCTGGGGTTTACAAGAGACCCAGTACTTC
TRBD2	TRBV11-2	TRBJ2-1	-	CASSFPRTSGRPNEQFF	TGTGCCAGCAGCTTTCCGAGGACTAGCGGGAGACCCAATGAGCAGTTCTTC
TRBD1	TRBV6-2/TRBV6-3	TRBJ1-1	-	CASSDPGQGDTEAFF	TGTGCCAGCAGTGATCCGGGACAGGGGGACACTGAAGCTTTCTTT
-	TRBV21-1	TRBJ1-1	few	CASSKNGHKDPEAFF	TGTGCCAGCAGCAAAAATGGGCACAAGGATCCTGAAGCTTTCTTT
TRBD1	TRBV3-1/TRBV3-2	TRBJ2-7	-	CASSQTDRVHEQYF	TGTGCCAGCAGCCAAACGGACAGGGTCCACGAGCAGTACTTC
-	TRBV30	TRBJ2-5	-	CAWSGRLGQYF	TGTGCCTGGAGTGGGAGGCTGGGGCAGTACTTC
-	TRBV5-4	TRBJ2-2	-	CASSLEGQGGMPGELFF	TGTGCCAGCAGCTTGGAGGGGCAGGGGGGAATGCCCGGGGAGCTGTTTTTT
-	TRBV6-2/TRBV6-3	TRBJ2-1	-	CASSRIDRPHEQFF	TGTGCCAGCAGCCGCATCGACAGGCCCCATGAGCAGTTCTTC
-	TRBV19	TRBJ1-4	few	CASSIREGTNEKLFF	TGTGCCAGTAGTATTAGAGAGGGCACGAATGAAAAACTGTTTTTT
-	TRBV7-9	TRBJ2-1	-	CASSLALGGIIEQFF	TGTGCCAGCAGCTTAGCTTTGGGGGGAATCATTGAGCAGTTCTTC
-	TRBV3-1/TRBV3-2	TRBJ1-3	-	CASSLTIEARDTIYF	TGTGCCAGCAGCCTTACGATCGAGGCTCGGGACACCATATATTTT
TRBD1	TRBV7-2	TRBJ1-2	-	CASSLRGQGGGYTF	TGTGCCAGCAGCCTCAGGGGGCAGGGCGGCGGCTACACCTTC
-	TRBV2	TRBJ1-5	-	CASSGGLGGQPQHF	TGTGCCAGCAGTGGAGGATTAGGGGGTCAGCCCCAGCATTTT
-	TRBV7-9	TRBJ1-2	-	CASSLLTTSNYGYTF	TGTGCCAGCAGCTTACTGACAACCTCTAACTATGGCTACACCTTC
-	TRBV7-9	TRBJ1-5	-	CASSLSGNNQPQHF	TGTGCCAGCAGCTTATCAGGTAACAATCAGCCCCAGCATTTT
-	TRBV18	TRBJ1-4	-	CASSPSNSPREKLFF	TGTGCCAGCTCACCATCCAACAGCCCTCGGGAAAAACTGTTTTTT
TRBD2	TRBV7-2	TRBJ2-7	-	CASSSPGLQYEQYF	TGTGCCAGCAGCTCTCCGGGACTACAATACGAGCAGTACTTC
-	TRBV19	TRBJ2-7	-	CASSIGQATYEQYF	TGTGCCAGTAGTATAGGACAGGCCACCTACGAGCAGTACTTC
TRBD2	TRBV7-2	TRBJ2-3	once	CASSSTSGKQDTQYF	TGTGCCAGCAGTTCAACTAGCGGGAAACAGGATACGCAGTATTTT
-	TRBV11-3	TRBJ2-5	-	CASSSGPQETQYF	TGTGCCAGCAGCTCCGGTCCCCAAGAGACCCAGTACTTC
TRBD2	TRBV7-3	TRBJ2-1	-	CASSQNGGVNEQFF	TGTGCCAGCAGTCAAAACGGGGGGGTTAATGAGCAGTTCTTC
TRBD1	TRBV4-3	TRBJ1-2	-	CASSHDSTGLYGYTF	TGCGCCAGCAGCCACGATTCGACAGGGCTCTATGGCTACACCTTC